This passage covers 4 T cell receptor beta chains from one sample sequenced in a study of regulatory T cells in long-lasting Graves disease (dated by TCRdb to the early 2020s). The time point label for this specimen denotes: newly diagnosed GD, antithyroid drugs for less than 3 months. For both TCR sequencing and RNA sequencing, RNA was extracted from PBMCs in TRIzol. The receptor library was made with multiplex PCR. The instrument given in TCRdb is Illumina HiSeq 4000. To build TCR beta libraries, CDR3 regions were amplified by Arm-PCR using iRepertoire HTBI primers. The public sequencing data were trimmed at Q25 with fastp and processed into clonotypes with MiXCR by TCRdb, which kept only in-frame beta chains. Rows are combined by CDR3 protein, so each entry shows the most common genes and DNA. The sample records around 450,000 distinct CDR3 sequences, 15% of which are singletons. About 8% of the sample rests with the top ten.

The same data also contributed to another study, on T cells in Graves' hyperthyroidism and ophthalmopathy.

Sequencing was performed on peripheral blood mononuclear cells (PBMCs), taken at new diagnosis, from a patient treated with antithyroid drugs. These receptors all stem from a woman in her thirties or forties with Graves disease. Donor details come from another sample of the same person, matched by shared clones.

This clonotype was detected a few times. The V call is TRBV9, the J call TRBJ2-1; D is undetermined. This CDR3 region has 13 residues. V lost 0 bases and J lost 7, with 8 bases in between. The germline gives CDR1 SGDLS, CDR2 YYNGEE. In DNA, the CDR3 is TGTGCCAGCAGCGTAGCTTGGGGTAATGAGCAGTTCTTC. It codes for CASSVAWGNEQFF.

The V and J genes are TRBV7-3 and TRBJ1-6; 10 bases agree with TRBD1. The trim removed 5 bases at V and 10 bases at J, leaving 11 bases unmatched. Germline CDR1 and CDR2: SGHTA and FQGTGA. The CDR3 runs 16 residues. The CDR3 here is CASSLGTGVRSSPLHF. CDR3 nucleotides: TGTGCCAGCAGCCTAGGGACAGGGGTGAGGTCCTCACCCCTCCACTTT. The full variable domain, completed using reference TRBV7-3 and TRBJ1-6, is GAGVSQTPSNKVTEKGKYVELRCDPISGHTALYWYRQSLGQGPEFLIYFQGTGAADDSGLPNDRFFAVRPEGSVSTLKIQRTERGDSAVYLCASSLGTGVRSSPLHFGNGTRLTVT.

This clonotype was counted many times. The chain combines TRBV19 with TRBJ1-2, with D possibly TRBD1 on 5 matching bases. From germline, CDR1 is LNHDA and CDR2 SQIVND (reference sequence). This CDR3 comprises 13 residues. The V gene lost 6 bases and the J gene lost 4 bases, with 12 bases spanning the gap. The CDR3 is CASSDGHVYGYTF. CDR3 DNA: TGTGCCAGTAGCGACGGACACGTCTATGGCTACACCTTC. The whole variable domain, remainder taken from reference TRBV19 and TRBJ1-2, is DGGITQSPKYLFRKEGQNVTLSCEQNLNHDAMYWYRQDPGQGLRLIYYSQIVNDFQKGDIAEGYSVSREKKESFPLTVTSAQKNPTAFYLCASSDGHVYGYTFGSGTRLTVV.

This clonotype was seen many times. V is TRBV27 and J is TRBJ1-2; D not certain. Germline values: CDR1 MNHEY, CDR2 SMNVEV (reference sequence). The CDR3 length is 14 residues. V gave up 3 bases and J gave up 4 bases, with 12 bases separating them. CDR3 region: CASSFSNNFYGYTF. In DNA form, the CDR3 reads TGTGCCAGCAGTTTCTCTAACAACTTCTATGGCTACACCTTC.